The entry that follows covers one T cell receptor (beta chain) sequence. TCRdb keeps only in-frame clones here, not all; method: immunoSEQ multiplex PCR. The data hold roughly 160,000 clones, with more than 65% observed a single time. The data were taken from a study of blood T cell repertoires in COVID-19. Germline-derived CDR1 and CDR2 are LNHDA and SQIVND (reference sequence). V shed 5 bases and J 8 bases; nucleotides not matched to a gene: 8. CDR3 length: 14 amino acids. Sequenced sample: peripheral blood. The TCR sequence derives from a man between 65 and 85 years old with active or convalescent COVID-19. The V call is TRBV19, the J call TRBJ1-4, with TRBD1 matching 7 bases. The CDR3 DNA is TGTGCCAGTAGTTCTCGGGACAGAGAGGAAAAACTGTTTTTT. It specifies CASSSRDREEKLFF.